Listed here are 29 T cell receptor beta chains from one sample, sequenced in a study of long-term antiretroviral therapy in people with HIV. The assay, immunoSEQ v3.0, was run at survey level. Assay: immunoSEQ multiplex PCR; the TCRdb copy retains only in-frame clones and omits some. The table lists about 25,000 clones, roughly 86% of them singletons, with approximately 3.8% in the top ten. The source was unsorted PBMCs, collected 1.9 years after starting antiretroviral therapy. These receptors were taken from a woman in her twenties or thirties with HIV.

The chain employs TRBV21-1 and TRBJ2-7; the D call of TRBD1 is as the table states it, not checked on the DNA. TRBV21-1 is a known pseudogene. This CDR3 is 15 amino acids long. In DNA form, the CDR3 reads TGTGCCAGCAGCAATCCAGGACAGGGGCGCTACGAGCAGTACTTC. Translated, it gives CASSNPGQGRYEQYF.

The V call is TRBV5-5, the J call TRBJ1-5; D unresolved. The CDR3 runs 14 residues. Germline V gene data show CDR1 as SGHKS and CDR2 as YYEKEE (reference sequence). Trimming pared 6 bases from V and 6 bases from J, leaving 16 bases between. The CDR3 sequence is CASTIGTAGQPQHF. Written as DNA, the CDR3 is TGTGCCAGCACCATTGGAACAGCCGGTCAGCCCCAGCATTTT.

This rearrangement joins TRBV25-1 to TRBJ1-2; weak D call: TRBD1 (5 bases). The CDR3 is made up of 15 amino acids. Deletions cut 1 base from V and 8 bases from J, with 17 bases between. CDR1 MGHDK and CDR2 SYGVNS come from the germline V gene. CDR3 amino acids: CASSESGWRGQGYTF. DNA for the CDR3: TGTGCCAGCAGTGAATCTGGATGGAGGGGCCAGGGCTACACCTTC.

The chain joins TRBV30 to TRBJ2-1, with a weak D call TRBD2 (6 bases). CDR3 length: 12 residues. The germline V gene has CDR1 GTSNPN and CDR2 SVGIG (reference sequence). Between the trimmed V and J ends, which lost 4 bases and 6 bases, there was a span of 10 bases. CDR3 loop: CAWKGLINEQFF. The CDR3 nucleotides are TGTGCCTGGAAGGGACTCATCAATGAGCAGTTCTTC.

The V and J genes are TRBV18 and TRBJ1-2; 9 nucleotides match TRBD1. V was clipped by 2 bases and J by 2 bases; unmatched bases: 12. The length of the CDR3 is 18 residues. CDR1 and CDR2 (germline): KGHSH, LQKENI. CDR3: CASSPITGGNLGNYGYTF. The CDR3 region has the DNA TGTGCCAGCTCACCAATCACAGGGGGCAATTTGGGAAACTATGGCTACACCTTC.

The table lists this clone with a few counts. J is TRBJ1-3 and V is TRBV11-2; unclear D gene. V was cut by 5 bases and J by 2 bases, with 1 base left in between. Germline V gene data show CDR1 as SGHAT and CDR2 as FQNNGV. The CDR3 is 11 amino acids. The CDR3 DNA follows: TGTGCCAGCAGCCCTGGAAACACCATATATTTT. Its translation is CASSPGNTIYF.

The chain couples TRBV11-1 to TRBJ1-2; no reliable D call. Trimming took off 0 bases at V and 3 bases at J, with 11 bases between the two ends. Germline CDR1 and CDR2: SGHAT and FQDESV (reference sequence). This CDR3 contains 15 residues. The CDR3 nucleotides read TGTGCCAGCAGCTTAGCTGGCACAGTGGACTATGGCTACACCTTC. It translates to CASSLAGTVDYGYTF.

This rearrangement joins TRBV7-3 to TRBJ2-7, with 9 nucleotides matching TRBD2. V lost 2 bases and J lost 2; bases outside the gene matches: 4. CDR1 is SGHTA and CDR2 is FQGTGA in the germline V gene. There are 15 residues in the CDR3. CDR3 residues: CASSLLERGAYEQYF. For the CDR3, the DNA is TGTGCCAGCAGCTTATTGGAGCGGGGGGCCTACGAGCAGTACTTC.

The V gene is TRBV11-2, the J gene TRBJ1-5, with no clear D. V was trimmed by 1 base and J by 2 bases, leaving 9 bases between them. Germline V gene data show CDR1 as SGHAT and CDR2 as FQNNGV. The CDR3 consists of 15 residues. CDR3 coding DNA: TGTGCCAGCAGCTTAGGACTGGCCGGCAATCAGCCCCAGCATTTT. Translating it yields CASSLGLAGNQPQHF.

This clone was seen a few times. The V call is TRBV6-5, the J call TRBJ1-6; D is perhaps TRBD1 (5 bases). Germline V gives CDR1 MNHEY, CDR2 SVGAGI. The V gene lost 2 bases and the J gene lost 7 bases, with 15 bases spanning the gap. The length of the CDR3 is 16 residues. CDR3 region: CASSYASGLKNSPLHF. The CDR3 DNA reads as TGTGCCAGCAGTTACGCCTCGGGACTTAAAAATTCACCCCTCCACTTT.

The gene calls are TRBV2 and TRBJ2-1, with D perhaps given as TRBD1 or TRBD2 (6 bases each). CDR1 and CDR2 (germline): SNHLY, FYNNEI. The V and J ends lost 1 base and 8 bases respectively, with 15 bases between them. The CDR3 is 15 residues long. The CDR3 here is CASSEGLSGGDEQFF. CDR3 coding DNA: TGTGCCAGCAGTGAAGGACTATCCGGGGGCGATGAGCAGTTCTTC.

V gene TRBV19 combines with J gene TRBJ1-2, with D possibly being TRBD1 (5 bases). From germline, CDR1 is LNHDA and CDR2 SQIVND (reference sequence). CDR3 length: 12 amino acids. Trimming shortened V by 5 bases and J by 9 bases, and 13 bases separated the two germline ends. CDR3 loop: CASSQNQGSYTF. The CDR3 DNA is TGTGCCAGTAGTCAGAATCAGGGTAGCTACACCTTC.

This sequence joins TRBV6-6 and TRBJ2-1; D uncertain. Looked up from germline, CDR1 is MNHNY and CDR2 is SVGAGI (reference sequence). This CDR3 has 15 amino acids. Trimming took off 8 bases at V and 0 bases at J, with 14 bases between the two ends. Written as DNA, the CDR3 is TGTGCCAGCCTCGCGTCGGCAAGCTCCTACAATGAGCAGTTCTTC. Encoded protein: CASLASASSYNEQFF.

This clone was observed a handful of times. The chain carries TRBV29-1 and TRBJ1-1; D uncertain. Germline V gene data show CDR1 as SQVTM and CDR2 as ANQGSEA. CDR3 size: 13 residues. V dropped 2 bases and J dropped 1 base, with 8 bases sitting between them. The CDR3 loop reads CSVERVENTEAFF. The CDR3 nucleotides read TGCAGCGTTGAAAGGGTGGAGAACACTGAAGCTTTCTTT.

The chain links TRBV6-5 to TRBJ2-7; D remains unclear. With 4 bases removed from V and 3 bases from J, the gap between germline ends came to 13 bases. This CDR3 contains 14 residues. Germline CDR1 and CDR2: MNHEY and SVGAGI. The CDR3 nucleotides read TGTGCCAGCAGTTCTAAAATGGTCGGCTACGAGCAGTACGTC. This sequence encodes CASSSKMVGYEQYV.

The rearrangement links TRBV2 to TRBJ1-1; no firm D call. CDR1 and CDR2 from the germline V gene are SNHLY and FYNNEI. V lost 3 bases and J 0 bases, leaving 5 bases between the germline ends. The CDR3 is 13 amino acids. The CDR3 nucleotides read TGTGCCAGCAGTGAGGAAATGAACACTGAAGCTTTCTTT. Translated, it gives CASSEEMNTEAFF.

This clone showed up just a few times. The CDR3 DNA reads TGTGCCAGTACGAGTGTGAACACCGGGGAGCTGTTTTTT. Protein: CASTSVNTGELFF. The J gene is TRBJ2-2, the V gene TRBV19; D is unclear. In germline, CDR1 is LNHDA, CDR2 SQIVND (reference sequence). CDR3 length: 13 residues. Trimming removed 7 bases from V and 1 base from J, with 7 bases in between.

The CDR3 region is CASSANQGRGNTIYF. For the CDR3, the DNA is TGTGCCAGCAGCGCCAACCAGGGCCGGGGAAACACCATATATTTT. This chain links TRBV9 with TRBJ1-3; tentatively, D is TRBD1 (5 bases). The V end was cut by 3 bases, the J end by 4 bases, with 14 bases between. Germline V gene data show CDR1 as SGDLS and CDR2 as YYNGEE. The CDR3 has 15 amino acids.

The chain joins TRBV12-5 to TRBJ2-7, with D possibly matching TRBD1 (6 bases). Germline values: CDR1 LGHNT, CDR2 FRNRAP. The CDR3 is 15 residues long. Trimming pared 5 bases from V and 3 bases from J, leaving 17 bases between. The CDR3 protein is CASGQSTGSLYEQYF. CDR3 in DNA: TGTGCTAGTGGTCAGAGCACAGGGTCGCTCTACGAGCAGTACTTC.

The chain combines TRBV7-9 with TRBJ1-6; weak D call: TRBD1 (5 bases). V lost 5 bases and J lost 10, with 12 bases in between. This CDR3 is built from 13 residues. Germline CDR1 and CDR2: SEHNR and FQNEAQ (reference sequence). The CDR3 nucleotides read TGTGCCAGCAGCGTCAGGGAGGAGTCACCCCTCCACTTT. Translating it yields CASSVREESPLHF. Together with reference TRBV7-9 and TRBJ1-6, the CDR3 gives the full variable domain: DTGVSQNPRHKITKRGQNVTFRCDPISEHNRLYWYRQTLGQGPEFLTYFQNEAQLEKSRLLSDRFSAERPKGSFSTLEIQRTEQGDSAMYLCASSVREESPLHFGNGTRLTVT.

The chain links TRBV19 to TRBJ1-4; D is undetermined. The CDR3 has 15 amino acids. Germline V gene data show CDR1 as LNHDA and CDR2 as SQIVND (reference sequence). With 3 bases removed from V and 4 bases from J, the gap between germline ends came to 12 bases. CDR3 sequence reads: CASSISGWGNEKLFF. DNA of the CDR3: TGTGCCAGTAGTATTTCGGGATGGGGTAATGAAAAACTGTTTTTT.

In DNA, the CDR3 is TGTGCCAGCAGTGACCATCGGGACAGGGGGCTAAACGGGGACTACGAGCAGTACGTC. This sequence encodes CASSDHRDRGLNGDYEQYV. The rearrangement links TRBV6-4 to TRBJ2-7, with TRBD1 matching 12 bases. The CDR3 is 19 residues long. The germline gives CDR1 MRHNA, CDR2 SNTAGT. The ends lost 2 bases at V and 3 bases at J; junction bases unmatched: 14.

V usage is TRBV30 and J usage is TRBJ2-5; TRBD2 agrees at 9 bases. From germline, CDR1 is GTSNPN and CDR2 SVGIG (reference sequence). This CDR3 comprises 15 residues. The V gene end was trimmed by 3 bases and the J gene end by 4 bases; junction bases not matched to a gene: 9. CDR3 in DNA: TGTGCCTGGAGCGCCGGGCGGGGGGGCTCAGAGACCCAGTACTTC. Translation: CAWSAGRGGSETQYF. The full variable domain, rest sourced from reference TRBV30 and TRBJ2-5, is SQTIHQWPATLVQPVGSPLSLECTVEGTSNPNLYWYRQAAGRGLQLLFYSVGIGQISSEVPQNLSASRPQDRQFILSSKKLLLSDSGFYLCAWSAGRGGSETQYFGPGTRLLVL.

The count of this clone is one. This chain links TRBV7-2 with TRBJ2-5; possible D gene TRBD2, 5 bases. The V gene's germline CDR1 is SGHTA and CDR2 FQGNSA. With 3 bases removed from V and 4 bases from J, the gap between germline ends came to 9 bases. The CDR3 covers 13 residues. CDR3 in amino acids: CASSFLARETQYF. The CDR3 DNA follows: TGTGCCAGCAGCTTCCTAGCACGAGAGACCCAGTACTTC.

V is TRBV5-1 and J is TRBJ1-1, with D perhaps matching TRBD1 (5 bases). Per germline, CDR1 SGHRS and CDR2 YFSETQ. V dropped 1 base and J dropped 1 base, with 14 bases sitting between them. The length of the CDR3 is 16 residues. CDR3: CASSLRLSGGNTEAFF. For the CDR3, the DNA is TGCGCCAGCAGCTTGCGCTTGTCGGGGGGGAACACTGAAGCTTTCTTT.

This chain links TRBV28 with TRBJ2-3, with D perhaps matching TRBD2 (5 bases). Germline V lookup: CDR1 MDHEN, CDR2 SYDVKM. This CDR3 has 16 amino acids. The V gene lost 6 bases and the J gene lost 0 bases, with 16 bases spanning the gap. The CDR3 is CASRGDGPGSTDTQYF. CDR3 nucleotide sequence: TGTGCCAGCAGGGGAGACGGACCTGGAAGCACAGATACGCAGTATTTT.

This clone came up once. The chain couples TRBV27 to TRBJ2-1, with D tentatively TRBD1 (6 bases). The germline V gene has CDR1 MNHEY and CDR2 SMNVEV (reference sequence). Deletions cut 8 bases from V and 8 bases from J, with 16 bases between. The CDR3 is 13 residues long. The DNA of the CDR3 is TGTGCCAGCGGATGGGGGCAAGGGTATGAGCAGTTCTTC. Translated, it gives CASGWGQGYEQFF.

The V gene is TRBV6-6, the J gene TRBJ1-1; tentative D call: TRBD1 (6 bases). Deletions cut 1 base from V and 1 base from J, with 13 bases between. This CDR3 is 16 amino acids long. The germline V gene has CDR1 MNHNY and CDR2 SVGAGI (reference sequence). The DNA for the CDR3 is TGTGCCAGCAGTTACTGGCCAGGGGTAAGGAACACTGAAGCTTTCTTT. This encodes CASSYWPGVRNTEAFF.

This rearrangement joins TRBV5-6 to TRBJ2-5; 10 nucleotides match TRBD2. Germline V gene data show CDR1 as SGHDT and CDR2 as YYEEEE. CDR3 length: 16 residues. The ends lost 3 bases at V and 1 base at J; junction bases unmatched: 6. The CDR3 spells CASSSLAGGPQETQYF. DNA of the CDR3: TGTGCCAGCAGCTCATTAGCGGGGGGCCCCCAAGAGACCCAGTACTTC.